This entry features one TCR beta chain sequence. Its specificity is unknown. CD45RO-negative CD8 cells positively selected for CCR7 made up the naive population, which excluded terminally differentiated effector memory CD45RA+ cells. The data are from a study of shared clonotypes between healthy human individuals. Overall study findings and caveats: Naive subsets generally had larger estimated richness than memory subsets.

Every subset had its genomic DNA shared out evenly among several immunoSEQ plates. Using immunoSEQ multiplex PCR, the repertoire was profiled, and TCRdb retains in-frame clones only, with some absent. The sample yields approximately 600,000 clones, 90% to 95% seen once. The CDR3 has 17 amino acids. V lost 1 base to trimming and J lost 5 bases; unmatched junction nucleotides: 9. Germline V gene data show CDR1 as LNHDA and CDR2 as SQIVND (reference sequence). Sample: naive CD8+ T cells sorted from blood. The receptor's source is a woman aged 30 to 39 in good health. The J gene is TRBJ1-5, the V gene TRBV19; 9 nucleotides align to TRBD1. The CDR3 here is CASSIASDRGWYQPQHF. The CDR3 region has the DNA TGTGCCAGTAGTATAGCGTCGGACAGGGGATGGTATCAGCCCCAGCATTTT.